This T cell receptor (beta chain) was obtained from a study of OX40 agonist ivuxolimab in advanced cancers. Produced via immunoSEQ multiplex PCR; TCRdb's table is partial and in-frame only. The repertoire has 80,000 to 100,000 clones, approximately 94% of them found once; the top ten carry roughly 2.6%. A single count supports this clone. Its antigen remains unknown. The study, taken as a whole, reports: Individuals who were partial responders at 0.1-3.0 mg/kg had clonal expansion that ranked among the lowest.

Sampling times: baseline, cycle 4 day 1, cycle 7 day 1. The length of the CDR3 is 12 residues. The V end lost 4 bases, the J end lost 4 bases, and 6 bases lay between the germline ends. The germline CDR1 and CDR2 sequences are SGHRS and YFSETQ. The sequencing here drew on CD4+ or CD8+ T cells sorted from blood, taken in a trial of the OX40 agonist ivuxolimab. This TCR derives from an adult with an advanced solid tumor such as melanoma, head and neck, liver or kidney cancer. The V and J genes are TRBV5-1 and TRBJ1-3; D is ambiguous. This CDR3 reads CASSPRGNTIYF. In DNA form, the CDR3 reads TGCGCCAGCAGCCCCAGGGGAAACACCATATATTTT. The full variable domain, its missing parts supplied by reference TRBV5-1 and TRBJ1-3, is KAGVTQTPRYLIKTRGQQVTLSCSPISGHRSVSWYQQTPGQGLQFLFEYFSETQRNKGNFPGRFSGRQFSNSRSEMNVSTLELGDSALYLCASSPRGNTIYFGEGSWLTVV.